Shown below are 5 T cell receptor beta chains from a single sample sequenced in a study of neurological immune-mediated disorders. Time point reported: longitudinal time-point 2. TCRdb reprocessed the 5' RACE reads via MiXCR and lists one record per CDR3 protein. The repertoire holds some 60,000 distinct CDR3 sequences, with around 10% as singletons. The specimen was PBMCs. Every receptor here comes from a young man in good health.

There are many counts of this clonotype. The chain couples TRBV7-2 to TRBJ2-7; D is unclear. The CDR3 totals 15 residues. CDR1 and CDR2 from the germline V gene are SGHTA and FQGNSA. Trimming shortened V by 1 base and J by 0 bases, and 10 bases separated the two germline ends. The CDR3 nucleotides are TGTGCCAGCAGCTTAGAAGTTGCGGTCTCCTACGAGCAGTACTTC. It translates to CASSLEVAVSYEQYF.

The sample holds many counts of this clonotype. CDR3 in DNA: TGCAGTGCTAGAGCCGGTGGAGGGCCCAATGAGCAGTTCTTC. Its protein is CSARAGGGPNEQFF. The V and J genes are TRBV20-1 and TRBJ2-1, with D perhaps matching TRBD2 (6 bases). The germline gives CDR1 DFQATT, CDR2 SNEGSKA (reference sequence). The CDR3 totals 14 residues. Between the trimmed V and J ends, which lost 1 base and 6 bases, there was a span of 13 bases.

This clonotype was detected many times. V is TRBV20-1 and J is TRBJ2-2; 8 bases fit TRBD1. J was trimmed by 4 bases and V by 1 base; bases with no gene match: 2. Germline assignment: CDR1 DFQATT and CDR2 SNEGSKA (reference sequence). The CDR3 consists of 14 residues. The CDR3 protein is CSARGTGRTGELFF. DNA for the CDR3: TGCAGTGCTAGAGGGACAGGGCGCACCGGGGAGCTGTTTTTT.

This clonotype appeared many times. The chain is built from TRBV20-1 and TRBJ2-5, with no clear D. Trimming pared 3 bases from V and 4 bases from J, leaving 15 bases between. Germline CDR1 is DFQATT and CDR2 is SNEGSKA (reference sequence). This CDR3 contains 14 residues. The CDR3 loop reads CSARLWAVGETQYF. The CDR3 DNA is TGCAGTGCTAGGCTTTGGGCCGTCGGAGAGACCCAGTACTTC.

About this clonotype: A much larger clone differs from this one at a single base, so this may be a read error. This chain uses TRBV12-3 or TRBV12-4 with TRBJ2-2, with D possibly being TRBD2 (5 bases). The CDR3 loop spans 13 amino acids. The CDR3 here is CASSLMTTGEQFF. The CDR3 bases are TGTGCCAGCAGTTTAATGACCACCGGGGAGCAGTTTTTT.